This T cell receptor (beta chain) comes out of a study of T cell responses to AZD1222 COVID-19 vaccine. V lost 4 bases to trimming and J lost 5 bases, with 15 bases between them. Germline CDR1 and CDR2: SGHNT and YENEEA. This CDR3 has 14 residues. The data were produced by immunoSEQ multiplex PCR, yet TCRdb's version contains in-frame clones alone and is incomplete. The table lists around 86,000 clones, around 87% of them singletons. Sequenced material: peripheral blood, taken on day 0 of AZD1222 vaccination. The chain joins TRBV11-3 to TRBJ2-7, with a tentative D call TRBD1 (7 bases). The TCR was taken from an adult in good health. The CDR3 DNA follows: TGTGCCAGCAGCTCCAGGGGGGCCGGGGACGAGCAGTACTTC. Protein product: CASSSRGAGDEQYF.